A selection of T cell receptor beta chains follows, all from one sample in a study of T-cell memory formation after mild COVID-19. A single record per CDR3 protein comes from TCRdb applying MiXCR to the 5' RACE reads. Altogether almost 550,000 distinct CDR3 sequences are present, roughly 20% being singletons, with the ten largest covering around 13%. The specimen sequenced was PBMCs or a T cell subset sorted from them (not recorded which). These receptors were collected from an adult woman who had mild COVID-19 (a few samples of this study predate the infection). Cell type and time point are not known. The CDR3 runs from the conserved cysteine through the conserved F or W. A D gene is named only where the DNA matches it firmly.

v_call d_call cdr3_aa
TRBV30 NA CAWSVIENSYEQYF
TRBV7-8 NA CASSVTGIVSGNTIYF
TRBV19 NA CASSPRGPMNTEAFF
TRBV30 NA CANWDFGYTF
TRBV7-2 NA CASSLEVWTEAFF
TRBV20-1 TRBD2 CSSSGRDTQYF
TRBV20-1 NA CSARAGAYEQYF
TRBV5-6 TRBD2 CASYRPGTSGSDEQFF
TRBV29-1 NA CSVGDVGYEQYF
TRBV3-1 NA CASSQVSGGNYEQYF